This T cell receptor beta chain was retrieved from a study of cytomegalovirus exposure and HLA in healthy donors. General study points: Serostatus for CMV was the only available immune exposure information. Later on, an analysis found that several of the most significant clusters appeared to be linked to common viral pathogens, which included parvovirus B19.

For this clone: Its cognate antigen is unknown.

Trimming stripped 1 base from V and 4 bases from J, with 6 bases between. Germline CDR1 and CDR2: LNHDA and SQIVND (reference sequence). The CDR3 contains 13 residues. These donors counted as nominally healthy when sampled, but unrecorded immune exposures were likely. The PCR employed 60 Vbeta primers together with 13 Jbeta primers. Produced via immunoSEQ multiplex PCR; TCRdb's table is partial and in-frame only. The sample includes about 140,000 clones, 55% to 80% seen only once; the top ten take 1.3%. Specimen: PBMCs. This TCR came from a woman in her forties in good health and CMV-seronegative. The V call is TRBV19, the J call TRBJ2-3; no clear D. CDR3 protein: CASSIARADTQYF. The CDR3 DNA reads as TGTGCCAGTAGTATAGCACGGGCAGATACGCAGTATTTT.